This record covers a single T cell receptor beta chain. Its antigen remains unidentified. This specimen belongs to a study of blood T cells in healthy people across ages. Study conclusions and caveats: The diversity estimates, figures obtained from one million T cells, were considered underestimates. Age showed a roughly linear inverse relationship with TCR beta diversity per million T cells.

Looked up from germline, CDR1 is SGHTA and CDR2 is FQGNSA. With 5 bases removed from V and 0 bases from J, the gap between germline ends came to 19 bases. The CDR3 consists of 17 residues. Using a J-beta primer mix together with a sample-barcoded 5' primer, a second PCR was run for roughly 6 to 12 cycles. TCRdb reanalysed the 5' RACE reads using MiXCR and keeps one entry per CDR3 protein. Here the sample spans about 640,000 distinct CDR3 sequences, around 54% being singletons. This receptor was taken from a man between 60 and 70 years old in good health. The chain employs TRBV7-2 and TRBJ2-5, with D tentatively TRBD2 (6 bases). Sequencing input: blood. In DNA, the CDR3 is TGTGCCAGCAGCCCCCGAGCGCGGGGACCGTACCAAGAGACCCAGTACTTC. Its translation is CASSPRARGPYQETQYF.